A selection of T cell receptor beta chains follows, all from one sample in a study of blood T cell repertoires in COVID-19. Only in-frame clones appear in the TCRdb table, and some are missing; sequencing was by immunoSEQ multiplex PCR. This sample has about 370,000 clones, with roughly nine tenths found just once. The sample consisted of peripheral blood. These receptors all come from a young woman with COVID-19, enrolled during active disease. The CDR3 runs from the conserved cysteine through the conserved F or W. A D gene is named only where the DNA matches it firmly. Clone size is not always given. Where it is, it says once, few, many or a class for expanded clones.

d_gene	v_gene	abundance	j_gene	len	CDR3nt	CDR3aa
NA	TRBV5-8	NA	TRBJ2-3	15	TGTGCCAGCAGCTTGGGGGCAGGGGGCACAGATACGCAGTATTTT	CASSLGAGGTDTQYF
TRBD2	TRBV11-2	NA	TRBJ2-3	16	TGTGCCAGCAGCTCCGAGCGGGGGGCCTTCACAGATACGCAGTATTTT	CASSSERGAFTDTQYF
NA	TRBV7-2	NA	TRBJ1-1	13	TGTGCCAGCAGCTTCGGGGTTCGGACTGAAGCTTTCTTT	CASSFGVRTEAFF
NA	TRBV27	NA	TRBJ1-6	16	TGTGCCAGCAGGGGAACAGGGAGCTCCTATAATTCACCCCTCCACTTT	CASRGTGSSYNSPLHF
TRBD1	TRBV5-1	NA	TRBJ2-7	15	TGCGCCAGCAGCTGGGGGACAGGGCGGACCTACGAGCAGTACTTC	CASSWGTGRTYEQYF
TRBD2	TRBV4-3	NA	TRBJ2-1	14	TGCGCCAGCAGCCAAGTGTTGAGCGGGAGTAGTCAGTTCTTC	CASSQVLSGSSQFF
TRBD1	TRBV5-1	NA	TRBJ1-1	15	TGCGCCAGCAGCAGCCGAAGAACAGGGGGACAAGAAGCTTTCTTT	CASSSRRTGGQEAFF
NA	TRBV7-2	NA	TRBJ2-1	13	TGTGCCAGCAGCTTAAATCGTCACAATGAGCAGTTCTTC	CASSLNRHNEQFF
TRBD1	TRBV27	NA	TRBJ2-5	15	TGTGCCAGCAGTTTAGGGACAGCCCACCAAGAGACCCAGTACTTC	CASSLGTAHQETQYF
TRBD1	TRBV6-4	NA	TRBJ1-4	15	TGTGCCAGCAGTGACACGGGACAGGGTGGTGAAAAACTGTTTTTT	CASSDTGQGGEKLFF
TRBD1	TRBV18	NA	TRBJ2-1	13	TGTGCCAGCTCTCTCGGACAGGACAGTGAGCAGTTCTTC	CASSLGQDSEQFF
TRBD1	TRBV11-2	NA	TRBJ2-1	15	TGTGCCAGCAGCTCCCTCAGGGGGCGATACAATGAGCAGTTCTTC	CASSSLRGRYNEQFF
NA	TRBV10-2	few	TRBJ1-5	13	TGCGCCAGCAGTGAGTCGGGGGGGCAGCCCCAGCATTTT	CASSESGGQPQHF
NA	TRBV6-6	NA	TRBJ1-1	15	TGTGCCAGCAGTTACCCATTAAGGGGGGGCACTGAAGCTTTCTTT	CASSYPLRGGTEAFF
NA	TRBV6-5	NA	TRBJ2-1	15	TGTGCCAGCACCGAACGGGATTCAAGCTACAATGAGCAGTTCTTC	CASTERDSSYNEQFF
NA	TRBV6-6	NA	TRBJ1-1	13	TGTGCCAGCAACACTGGAGGTTCGGGAGAAGCTTTCTTT	CASNTGGSGEAFF
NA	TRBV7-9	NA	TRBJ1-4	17	TGTGCCAGCAGCCCCGCGGGGCTAGGGTGGACTAATGAAAAACTGTTTTTT	CASSPAGLGWTNEKLFF
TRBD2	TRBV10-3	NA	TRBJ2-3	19	TGTGCCATCAGCACAAGAGCGGCGGGAGGGCCGTCTAGCACAGATACGCAGTATTTT	CAISTRAAGGPSSTDTQYF
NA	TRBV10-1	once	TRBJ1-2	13	TGCGCCAGCAGTTTTACAGGGTCCTATGGCTACACCTTC	CASSFTGSYGYTF
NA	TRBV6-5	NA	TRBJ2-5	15	TGTGCCAGCAGTTACGGAGGAGCTAATGCGGAGACCCAGTACTTC	CASSYGGANAETQYF
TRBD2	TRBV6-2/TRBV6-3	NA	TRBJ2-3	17	TGTGCCAGCAGTTTTGGACTAGCGGGAGGGTACACAGATACGCAGTATTTT	CASSFGLAGGYTDTQYF
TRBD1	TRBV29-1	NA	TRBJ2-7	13	TGCAGCGCCGTGACAGGGAACACCTACGAGCAGTACTTC	CSAVTGNTYEQYF
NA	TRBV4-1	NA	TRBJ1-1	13	TGCGCCAGCACCCGGGAGGGAGGCACTGAAGCTTTCTTT	CASTREGGTEAFF
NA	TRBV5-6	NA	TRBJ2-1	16	TGTGCCAGCAGCTTAAGGACTACCAGCTCCTACAATGAGCAGTTCTTC	CASSLRTTSSYNEQFF
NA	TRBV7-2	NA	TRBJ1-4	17	TGTGCCAGCAGCTTAGAGGGCAGGGCCGCAACTAATGAAAAACTGTTTTTT	CASSLEGRAATNEKLFF
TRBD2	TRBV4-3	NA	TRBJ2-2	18	TGCGCCAGCAGCCAACAACCGGGACTAGCGGCAAACACCGGGGAGCTGTTTTTT	CASSQQPGLAANTGELFF
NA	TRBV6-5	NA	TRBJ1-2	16	TGTGCCAGCAGTTACACAGGGACACATTCGGGCTATGGCTACACCTTC	CASSYTGTHSGYGYTF
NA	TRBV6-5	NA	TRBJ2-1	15	TGTGCCAGCAGTTACTCGAGTCGGGTCTACAATGAGCAGTTCTTC	CASSYSSRVYNEQFF
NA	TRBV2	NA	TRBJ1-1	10	TGTGCCAGCCAGGTGGCTGAAGCTTTCTTT	CASQVAEAFF
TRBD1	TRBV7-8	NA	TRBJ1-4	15	TGTGCCAGCAGCTTAGCCGGGACAGGGAGTGAAAAACTGTTTTTT	CASSLAGTGSEKLFF
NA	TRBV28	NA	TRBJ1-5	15	TGTGCCAGCATGACAGGCCTTCGGGGCAATCAGCCCCAGCATTTT	CASMTGLRGNQPQHF
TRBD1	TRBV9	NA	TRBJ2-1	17	TGTGCCAGCAGCGTAGATTTGAGGACAGGGGTTTACAATGAGCAGTTCTTC	CASSVDLRTGVYNEQFF
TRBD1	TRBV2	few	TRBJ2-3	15	TGTGCCAGCGGACAGGAAAGTTCAGAGACAGATACGCAGTATTTT	CASGQESSETDTQYF
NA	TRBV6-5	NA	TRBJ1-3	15	TGTGCCAGCACTAAGGCCGGGGGGTCTGGAAACACCATATATTTT	CASTKAGGSGNTIYF
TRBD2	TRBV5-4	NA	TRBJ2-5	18	TGTGCCAGCAGCTTGGTGCGGGGACTAGCGGGCATCCAAGAGACCCAGTACTTC	CASSLVRGLAGIQETQYF
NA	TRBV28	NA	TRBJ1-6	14	TGTGCCAGCAGTTTAGCCCAGGGAAATTCACCCCTCCACTTT	CASSLAQGNSPLHF
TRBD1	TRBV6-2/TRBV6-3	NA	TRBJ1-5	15	TGTGCCAGCAGTTACGGGGGGACAGGGGGGCAGCCCCAGCATTTT	CASSYGGTGGQPQHF
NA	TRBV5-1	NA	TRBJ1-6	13	TGCGCCAGCACGGCGGACTATAATTCACCCCTCCACTTT	CASTADYNSPLHF
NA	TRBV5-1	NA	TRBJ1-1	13	TGCGCCAGCAGCTTGACAGGAACTCTTGAAGCTTTCTTT	CASSLTGTLEAFF
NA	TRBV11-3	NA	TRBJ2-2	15	TGTGCCAGCAGCTTAGTAATCGGGTATACCGGGGAGCTGTTTTTT	CASSLVIGYTGELFF
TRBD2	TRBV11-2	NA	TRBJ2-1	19	TGTGCCAGCAGCTTAGAAGGGACTAGCCTGTATAGCTCCTACAATGAGCAGTTCTTC	CASSLEGTSLYSSYNEQFF
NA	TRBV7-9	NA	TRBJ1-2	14	TGTGCCAGCAGCTTAGGGGGGCAAAAATATGGCTACACCTTC	CASSLGGQKYGYTF
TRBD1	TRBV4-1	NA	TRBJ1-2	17	TGCGCCAGCAGCCACCGATTGGGACAGGGCTTCGTCTATGGCTACACCTTC	CASSHRLGQGFVYGYTF
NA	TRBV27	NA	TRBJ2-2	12	TGTGCCAGCGGAAGAGGTACCGGGGAGCTGTTTTTT	CASGRGTGELFF
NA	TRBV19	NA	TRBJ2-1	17	TGTGCCAGTAGTAGAGGGGACTCCGTCCAGTCCTACAATGAGCAGTTCTTC	CASSRGDSVQSYNEQFF
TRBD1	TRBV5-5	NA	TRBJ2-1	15	TGTGCCAGCAGCTTTCGGGACAGGGAATACAATGAGCAGTTCTTC	CASSFRDREYNEQFF
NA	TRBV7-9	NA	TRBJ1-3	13	TGTGCCAGCAGCTTACAGGGTGGAAACACCATATATTTT	CASSLQGGNTIYF
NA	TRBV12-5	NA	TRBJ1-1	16	TGTGCTAGTGGCCTGCCCCCAGTAAACAGGGACACTGAAGCTTTCTTT	CASGLPPVNRDTEAFF
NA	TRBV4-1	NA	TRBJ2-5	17	TGCGCCAGCAGCCCCTCCTCGTGGGGGCGGATGCAAGAGACCCAGTACTTC	CASSPSSWGRMQETQYF
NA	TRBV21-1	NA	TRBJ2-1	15	TGTGCCAGCACCCCGGAGGCTAGCGGATACAATGAGCAGTTCTTC	CASTPEASGYNEQFF
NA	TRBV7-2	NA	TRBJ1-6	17	TGTGCCAGCAGCTCCCTGGACAGTCTCTCCTATAATTCACCCCTCCACTTT	CASSSLDSLSYNSPLHF
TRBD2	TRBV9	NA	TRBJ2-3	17	TGTGCCAGCAGCCTCTACTTAGCGGGGGGGCAGACAGATACGCAGTATTTT	CASSLYLAGGQTDTQYF
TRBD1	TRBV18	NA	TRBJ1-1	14	TGTGCCAGCTCACCTACAGGGGATATCACTGAAGCTTTCTTT	CASSPTGDITEAFF
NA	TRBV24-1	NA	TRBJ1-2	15	TGTGCCACCAGTGATACCCCGACAGGCAAGAATGGCTACACCTTC	CATSDTPTGKNGYTF
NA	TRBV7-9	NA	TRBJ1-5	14	TGTGCCAGCAGCTCTCGGGACACCTATCAGCCCCAGCATTTT	CASSSRDTYQPQHF
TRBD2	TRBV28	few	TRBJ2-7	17	TGTGCCAGCAGTTTCACTTTAGCGGGGGACATGACCTACGAGCAGTACTTC	CASSFTLAGDMTYEQYF
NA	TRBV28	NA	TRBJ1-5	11	TGTGCCAGTGGGGGACTCCAGCCCCAGCATTTT	CASGGLQPQHF
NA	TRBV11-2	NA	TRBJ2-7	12	TGTGCCAGCAGACTTACAGGGATCGAGCAGTACTTC	CASRLTGIEQYF
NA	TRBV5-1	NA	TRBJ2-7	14	TGCGCCAGCAGCTTGGAGTGGACACCCCTCGAGCAGTACTTC	CASSLEWTPLEQYF